This TCR beta chain was identified in a study of blood T cell repertoires in COVID-19. At the level of the study: The United States, Italy and Spain supplied acute and convalescent COVID-19 samples. T cells, B-cell-depleted T cells, or PBMCs provided the cDNA or gDNA that served as material.

Authors' processing steps: Counts of nucleated cells, estimated from reference gene primer amplification, were obtained. Only in-frame clones appear in the TCRdb table, and some are missing; sequencing was by immunoSEQ multiplex PCR. V, J and clone size were drawn from that table, and D and trimming were deduced from the DNA. The data contain more than 90,000 clones, 85% of them singletons. From germline, CDR1 is SGHTA and CDR2 FQGNSA. With 3 bases clipped from V and 5 bases from J, the junction kept 1 base outside the gene matches. The CDR3 runs 14 residues. The TCR comes from a woman aged 70 to 79 with active or convalescent COVID-19. The sample comprised peripheral blood. The chain couples TRBV7-2 to TRBJ2-2, with 9 bases that match TRBD2. The CDR3 reads CASSFGLATGELFF. CDR3 nucleotide sequence: TGTGCCAGCAGCTTCGGACTAGCGACCGGGGAGCTGTTTTTT.